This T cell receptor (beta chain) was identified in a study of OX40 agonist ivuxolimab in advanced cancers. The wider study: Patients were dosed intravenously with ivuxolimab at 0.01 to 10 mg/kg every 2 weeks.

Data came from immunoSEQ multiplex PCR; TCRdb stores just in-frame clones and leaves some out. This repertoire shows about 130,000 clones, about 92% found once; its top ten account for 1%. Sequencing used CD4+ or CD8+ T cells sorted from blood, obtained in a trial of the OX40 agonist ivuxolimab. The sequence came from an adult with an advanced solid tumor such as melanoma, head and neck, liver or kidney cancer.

CDR3 in DNA: TGTGCCAGCAGCCTGGTACACAATGAGCAGTTCTTC. Translating it yields CASSLVHNEQFF. This rearrangement joins TRBV5-5 to TRBJ2-1; D uncertain. The CDR3 is 12 residues long. Germline CDR1 reads SGHKS; CDR2 reads YYEKEE (reference sequence). Trimming removed 4 bases at V and 5 bases at J, with 7 bases between.